Listed here are 14 T cell receptor beta chains from one sample, sequenced in a study of T cell clones after liver transplantation. TCRdb keeps only in-frame clones here, not all; method: immunoSEQ multiplex PCR. The table includes 15,000 or so clones, 82% detected once. The sequences come from CD8+ T cells from blood, collected approximately 43 months after liver transplant. The receptors were sampled from a human patient who received a liver transplant. Some T cells here may be from the graft donor.

The chain employs TRBV21-1 and TRBJ2-7; the D call of TRBD1 is as the table states it, not checked on the DNA. TRBV21-1 is listed as a pseudogene. The CDR3 runs to 13 residues. As DNA, the CDR3 is TGTGCCAGCGGTACAGGGCTTCGCTACGAGCAGTACTTC. This sequence encodes CASGTGLRYEQYF.

The V gene is TRBV19, the J gene TRBJ1-2; 9 bases agree with TRBD1. Germline assignment: CDR1 LNHDA and CDR2 SQIVND (reference sequence). This CDR3 region has 16 residues. With V trimmed by 2 bases and J by 8 bases, 12 bases remained unmatched. CDR3 DNA: TGTGCCAGTAGTATATGGACAACAGGGGGCTCAACCGGCTACACCTTC. This gives the protein CASSIWTTGGSTGYTF.

This clone was observed once. This sequence joins TRBV27 and TRBJ2-5; D might be TRBD1 (6 bases). Trimming cost V 5 bases and J 4 bases, with 11 bases left between them. The CDR3 spans 13 residues. Germline-derived CDR1 and CDR2 are MNHEY and SMNVEV (reference sequence). In DNA, the CDR3 is TGTGCCAGCAGTACCAGACAGGTAGAGACCCAGTACTTC. Translated: CASSTRQVETQYF.

V is TRBV7-6 and J is TRBJ1-4; 7 bases agree with TRBD1. J was trimmed by 4 bases and V by 6 bases; bases with no gene match: 5. The CDR3 loop spans 14 amino acids. From germline, CDR1 is SGHVS and CDR2 FNYEAQ. The CDR3 bases are TGTGCCAGCAGACCGACAGGGATTAATGAAAAACTGTTTTTT. It translates to CASRPTGINEKLFF.

This chain joins TRBV5-8 and TRBJ1-2; a weak D match, TRBD1 (5 bases). In germline, CDR1 is SGHTS, CDR2 YDEGEE. This CDR3 has 15 amino acids. The ends were cut back, 6 bases at V and 3 bases at J, with 18 bases in the middle. CDR3 amino acids: CASTFNRGFDYGYTF. In DNA form, the CDR3 reads TGTGCCAGCACTTTTAATAGGGGATTCGACTATGGCTACACCTTC.

This clone was seen only once. The chain uses TRBV2 and TRBJ1-2; D unclear. Germline V CDR1 and CDR2: SNHLY, FYNNEI. This CDR3 spans 13 amino acids. V lost 2 bases, J lost 8 bases, and 12 bases lay in between. CDR3 in DNA: TGTGCCAGCAGTGAACCGGGGTCGGAAGGCTACACCTTC. Its translation is CASSEPGSEGYTF.

This clone was detected a few times. The chain couples TRBV29-1 to TRBJ2-7; a weak D match, TRBD1 (6 bases). CDR3 size: 14 residues. Per germline, CDR1 SQVTM and CDR2 ANQGSEA. Trimming removed 4 bases at V and 0 bases at J, with 13 bases between. This chain's CDR3 is CSVGSMTGSYEQYF. The CDR3 nucleotides read TGCAGCGTTGGCTCCATGACAGGCTCCTACGAGCAGTACTTC.

The V call is TRBV2, the J call TRBJ1-2; weak D call: TRBD1 (5 bases). This CDR3 contains 14 residues. Germline V CDR1 and CDR2: SNHLY, FYNNEI. The V end was cut by 5 bases, the J end by 6 bases, with 16 bases between. The CDR3, as DNA: TGTGCCAGCAGTCCGGGACTGATGGATGATGGCTACACCTTC. This translates into CASSPGLMDDGYTF. The full variable domain, its missing parts supplied by reference TRBV2 and TRBJ1-2, is EPEVTQTPSHQVTQMGQEVILRCVPISNHLYFYWYRQILGQKVEFLVSFYNNEISEKSEIFDDQFSVERPDGSNFTLKIRSTKLEDSAMYFCASSPGLMDDGYTFGSGTRLTVV.

This CDR3 is CAITKGYLLMNTEAFF. The DNA of the CDR3 is TGTGCCATCACAAAGGGCTACCTACTCATGAACACTGAAGCTTTCTTT. The chain combines TRBV28 with TRBJ1-1; D gene uncertain. Germline CDR1 and CDR2: MDHEN and SYDVKM. This CDR3 is built from 16 residues. V was pared by 10 bases and J by 0 bases, with 21 bases between.

The chain carries TRBV27 and TRBJ2-6; no firm D call. The CDR3 has 15 amino acids. Trimming cost V 5 bases and J 5 bases, with 13 bases left between them. In germline, CDR1 is MNHEY, CDR2 SMNVEV (reference sequence). CDR3 DNA sequence: TGTGCCAGCAGTATCGTCCCTATCTGGGCCAACGTCCTGACTTTC. Encoded protein: CASSIVPIWANVLTF.

In its sample, this clone was seen once. The chain is built from TRBV6-5 and TRBJ2-5, with D unclear. The CDR3 runs 13 residues. Per the germline V gene, CDR1 is MNHEY and CDR2 is SVGAGI. V lost 2 bases and J lost 2, with 6 bases in between. The CDR3 bases are TGTGCCAGCAGTTACGGGCAGCAAGAGACCCAGTACTTC. The encoded protein is CASSYGQQETQYF.

The sample holds one count of this clone. The chain combines TRBV14 with TRBJ1-2; D call uncertain. CDR1 SGHDN and CDR2 FVKESK come from the germline V gene. V was trimmed by 1 base and J by 2 bases, leaving 5 bases between them. This CDR3 comprises 13 residues. In nucleotides, the CDR3 is TGTGCCAGCAGCCAAGTGACAAACTATGGCTACACCTTC. Its translation is CASSQVTNYGYTF. The full variable domain, with the rest looked up from reference TRBV14 and TRBJ1-2, is EAGVTQFPSHSVIEKGQTVTLRCDPISGHDNLYWYRRVMGKEIKFLLHFVKESKQDESGMPNNRFLAERTGGTYSTLKVQPAELEDSGVYFCASSQVTNYGYTFGSGTRLTVV.

The V call is TRBV27, the J call TRBJ2-7, with D uncertain. V was clipped by 2 bases and J by 2 bases, with 4 bases between them. Germline V gene data show CDR1 as MNHEY and CDR2 as SMNVEV (reference sequence). This CDR3 comprises 12 residues. The CDR3 bases are TGTGCCAGCAGTTTACATCCCTACGAGCAGTACTTC. This translates into CASSLHPYEQYF.

V gene TRBV10-1 combines with J gene TRBJ1-1; the match to TRBD1 covers 11 bases. V dropped 0 bases and J dropped 5; count of bases not matched to a gene: 14. The germline CDR1 and CDR2 sequences are WNHNN and SYGVQD (reference sequence). The length of the CDR3 is 19 residues. The CDR3 loop reads CASSESGQGATNRGTEAFF. For the CDR3, the DNA is TGCGCCAGCAGTGAGTCTGGACAGGGGGCCACCAACCGGGGGACTGAAGCTTTCTTT.